A selection of T cell receptor beta chains follows, all from one sample in a study of beta chain features in type 1 diabetes. Method: immunoSEQ multiplex PCR; TCRdb's copy keeps in-frame clones and lacks some. Of a few hundred thousand clones listed, over 14% are singletons. The sample was naive CD4+ T cells from blood. Receptors were obtained from a man aged 18 to 29 with type 1 diabetes. The CDR3 runs from the conserved cysteine through the conserved F or W.

v_call | cdr3_length | cdr3_aa
TRBV7-9 | 17 | CASSPRPIAGGTYEQYF
TRBV6-6 | 14 | CASSYDGGARGYTF
TRBV2 | 13 | CATQGNNNQPQHF
TRBV28 | 13 | CASQQGAWEKLFF
TRBV25-1 | 17 | CASSPLEVAGRGETQYF
TRBV21-1 | 18 | CASSKATGGARDNTEAFF
TRBV4-3 | 16 | CASSQPKSGGTDTQYF
TRBV4-2 | 16 | CASSQRPQGRNTEAFF
TRBV7-9 | 15 | CASSPRLAGDLGQFF
TRBV29-1 | 14 | CSASPTGELDGYTF
TRBV5-1 | 11 | CASSFEETQYF
TRBV9 | 15 | CASSLESSSGNTIYF
TRBV15 | 14 | CATSRVGAAGELFF
TRBV23-1 | 15 | CASRPLRQGSNEQFF
TRBV9 | 14 | CASSSGLLGGELFF
TRBV19 | 14 | CASRRDRGASPLHF
TRBV12-5 | 14 | CASGLRGRRDTQYF
TRBV6-6 | 14 | CASSYPEYSNEQFF
TRBV15 | 13 | CATSTESGTGEYF
TRBV28 | 15 | CASSLFGTGGLGQYF
TRBV2 | 13 | CASSTRQQETQYF